Listed here are 27 T cell receptor beta chains from one sample, sequenced in a study of blood T cell repertoires in COVID-19. The method was immunoSEQ multiplex PCR; TCRdb's version includes in-frame clones alone and lacks a portion of them. The table includes about 200,000 clones, roughly 80% detected once. Sequences were obtained from peripheral blood. These receptor sequences come from a woman of 80 years or more with acute or convalescent COVID-19.

This chain uses TRBV10-3 with TRBJ1-3, with unresolved D. Trimming removed 4 bases from V and 2 bases from J, with 9 bases in between. Germline-derived CDR1 and CDR2 are ENHRY and SYGVKD. The CDR3 has 14 amino acids. In nucleotides, the CDR3 is TGTGCCATCAGTGGGAGAAGCCCTGGAAACACCATATATTTT. Translating it yields CAISGRSPGNTIYF.

The J gene is TRBJ2-1, the V gene TRBV5-1; TRBD2 aligns across 12 bases. This CDR3 contains 19 residues. Germline V CDR1 and CDR2: SGHRS, YFSETQ. V dropped 5 bases and J dropped 0; count of bases not matched to a gene: 12. The chain's CDR3 is CASSSSGGAGQRSYNEQFF. The CDR3 nucleotides are TGCGCCAGCAGTTCTAGCGGGGGGGCAGGTCAGCGCTCCTACAATGAGCAGTTCTTC. The whole variable domain, remainder taken from reference TRBV5-1 and TRBJ2-1, is KAGVTQTPRYLIKTRGQQVTLSCSPISGHRSVSWYQQTPGQGLQFLFEYFSETQRNKGNFPGRFSGRQFSNSRSEMNVSTLELGDSALYLCASSSSGGAGQRSYNEQFFGPGTRLTVL.

V is TRBV15 and J is TRBJ2-2, with 10 bases identical to TRBD1. The CDR3 has 16 amino acids. Losses at the gene ends were 3 bases for V and 4 bases for J; bases not matched to a gene: 5. Germline V CDR1 and CDR2: LNHNV, YYDKDF (reference sequence). CDR3 residues: CATSRGTGEVTGELFF. CDR3 sequence (DNA): TGTGCCACCAGCAGGGGGACAGGGGAAGTCACCGGGGAGCTGTTTTTT.

The chain links TRBV3-1 (or the pseudogene TRBV3-2) to TRBJ1-4, with unresolved D. V was pared by 0 bases and J by 8 bases, with 13 bases between. This CDR3 comprises 15 residues. Germline V gives CDR1 LGHDT, CDR2 YNNKEL (reference sequence). CDR3 coding DNA: TGTGCCAGCAGCCAAGAGAGTAGCGTTGGAGAAAAACTGTTTTTT. This encodes CASSQESSVGEKLFF.

The rearrangement uses TRBV5-1 and TRBJ2-1; 10 positions agree with TRBD2. CDR1 is SGHRS, CDR2 YFSETQ, per germline. The CDR3 is made up of 16 amino acids. The J segment lost 8 bases and the V segment lost 4 bases, leaving 12 bases of the junction unmatched. In nucleotides, the CDR3 is TGCGCCAGCAGCGGTGGGATAGGGACTAGCGCAGATGAGCAGTTCTTC. Translated: CASSGGIGTSADEQFF.

This rearrangement joins TRBV3-1 (or the pseudogene TRBV3-2) to TRBJ1-6; D gene ambiguous. The CDR3 sequence is 17 residues long. Deletions cut 0 bases from V and 4 bases from J, with 13 bases between. CDR1 is LGHDT and CDR2 is YNNKEL in the germline V gene (reference sequence). CDR3 loop: CASSQDRQTIYNSPLHF. CDR3 DNA: TGTGCCAGCAGCCAAGATAGGCAGACTATTTATAATTCACCCCTCCACTTT.

This chain links TRBV20-1 with TRBJ2-7; 7 bases line up with TRBD2. Germline V gene lookup returns CDR1 DFQATT and CDR2 SNEGSKA (reference sequence). V dropped 3 bases and J dropped 3; count of bases not matched to a gene: 8. This CDR3 has 14 amino acids. The CDR3 here is CSASGGGGDYEQYF. The CDR3 DNA reads as TGCAGTGCTAGTGGAGGTGGGGGGGACTACGAGCAGTACTTC.

This chain connects TRBV28 to TRBJ2-3; 7 bases map to TRBD2. V shed 6 bases, J shed 4 bases, and the junction held 7 bases outside the gene matches. Germline lookup yields CDR1 MDHEN and CDR2 SYDVKM. This CDR3 contains 14 residues. The CDR3 nucleotides are TGTGCCAGCAGGCAACAGCGGGACTCAGATACGCAGTATTTT. It codes for CASRQQRDSDTQYF.

The V gene is TRBV5-8, the J gene TRBJ1-2, with TRBD1 matching over 10 bases. Germline V gene lookup returns CDR1 SGHTS and CDR2 YDEGEE. The length of the CDR3 is 17 residues. J lost 4 bases, V lost 4 bases, and 13 bases had no gene match. The CDR3 protein is CASSNGLTGGAGYGYTF. In DNA form, the CDR3 reads TGTGCCAGCAGCAATGGACTGACAGGGGGCGCCGGCTATGGCTACACCTTC.

The chain couples TRBV10-3 to TRBJ1-6; a weak D match, TRBD1 (5 bases). Germline V gene sequence: CDR1 ENHRY, CDR2 SYGVKD. This CDR3 is 12 amino acids long. V lost 10 bases and J lost 7, with 11 bases in between. CDR3 bases: TGTGCCACCCTGGAGGGGAATTCACCCCTCCACTTT. Translation gives CATLEGNSPLHF.

The chain carries TRBV6-1 and TRBJ2-7; D is ambiguous. V lost 2 bases and J 0 bases, leaving 11 bases between the germline ends. There are 15 residues in the CDR3. The germline gives CDR1 MNHNS, CDR2 SASEGT. CDR3 in DNA: TGTGCCAGCAGTGAAAATTGGCCACCCTCCTACGAGCAGTACTTC. As protein: CASSENWPPSYEQYF.

The V and J genes are TRBV3-1 (or the pseudogene TRBV3-2) and TRBJ2-7; 7 positions agree with TRBD2. CDR3 length: 15 amino acids. Germline V gene data show CDR1 as LGHDT and CDR2 as YNNKEL (reference sequence). Losses at the gene ends were 1 base for V and 0 bases for J; bases not matched to a gene: 3. CDR3 amino acids: CASSQVGGSSYEQYF. For the CDR3, the DNA is TGTGCCAGCAGCCAAGTGGGGGGGAGCTCCTACGAGCAGTACTTC.

The V gene is TRBV5-1, the J gene TRBJ1-3; TRBD1 aligns across 10 bases. The CDR3 covers 18 residues. V was clipped by 0 bases and J by 0 bases; unmatched bases: 6. CDR1 and CDR2 (germline): SGHRS, YFSETQ. CDR3 region: CASSLGDRGYSSGNTIYF. The CDR3 DNA sequence: TGCGCCAGCAGCTTGGGGGACAGGGGTTATTCCTCTGGAAACACCATATATTTT.

V and J are TRBV5-1 and TRBJ1-1, with D tentatively TRBD1 (6 bases). From germline, CDR1 is SGHRS and CDR2 YFSETQ. The CDR3 length is 17 residues. V lost 3 bases, J lost 1 base, and 19 bases lay in between. The CDR3 region has the DNA TGCGCCAGCAGCTCCGGGACACCCACTCAACGGAACACTGAAGCTTTCTTT. Its translation: CASSSGTPTQRNTEAFF.

V and J are TRBV15 and TRBJ1-5; D is perhaps TRBD1 (5 bases). V was trimmed by 4 bases and J by 4 bases, leaving 14 bases between them. Germline V gene sequence: CDR1 LNHNV, CDR2 YYDKDF (reference sequence). This CDR3 is built from 15 residues. The CDR3 nucleotides read TGTGCCACCAGCATAAGAACAGGTGGAAATCAGCCCCAGCATTTT. It codes for CATSIRTGGNQPQHF.

J is TRBJ2-1 and V is TRBV6-2 or TRBV6-3; D possibly corresponds to TRBD1 (5 bases). The CDR3 is made up of 16 amino acids. Germline V lookup: CDR1 MNHEY, CDR2 SVGEGT. V lost 2 bases to trimming and J lost 0 bases, with 11 bases between them. This chain's CDR3 is CASSYRPGPSYNEQFF. DNA of the CDR3: TGTGCCAGCAGTTACCGGCCAGGGCCCTCCTACAATGAGCAGTTCTTC.

This clone was seen a single time. This sequence joins TRBV20-1 and TRBJ1-2; D uncertain. This CDR3 spans 11 amino acids. Trimming took off 4 bases at V and 8 bases at J, with 11 bases between the two ends. The V gene's germline CDR1 is DFQATT and CDR2 SNEGSKA (reference sequence). Written as DNA, the CDR3 is TGCAGTGCTATAATTAATCCGGGCTACACCTTC. This codes for CSAIINPGYTF.

The chain uses TRBV18 and TRBJ2-7; a weak D match, TRBD1 (5 bases). Germline V gene data show CDR1 as KGHSH and CDR2 as LQKENI. This CDR3 spans 14 amino acids. V was trimmed by 5 bases and J by 3 bases, leaving 14 bases between them. This CDR3 is CASSDAWGNYEQYF. The CDR3, as DNA: TGTGCCAGCTCAGACGCCTGGGGCAACTACGAGCAGTACTTC.

In DNA, the CDR3 is TGTGCCTGGAGTGTTGGGTTGGGACTCTATAGCAATCAGCCCCAGCATTTT. Its protein product is CAWSVGLGLYSNQPQHF. The chain recombines TRBV30 with TRBJ1-5; D may be TRBD1 (5 bases). The germline gives CDR1 GTSNPN, CDR2 SVGIG (reference sequence). V was pared by 0 bases and J by 0 bases, with 15 bases between. The CDR3 covers 17 residues.

The chain has TRBV11-2 and TRBJ2-7; the match to TRBD2 covers 10 bases. Unmatched junction bases numbered 4, after V lost 5 bases and J lost 3 bases. Germline V gene data show CDR1 as SGHAT and CDR2 as FQNNGV. CDR3 length equals 14 residues. As DNA, the CDR3 is TGTGCCAGCAGCACCCCTAGCGGGAGCTACGAGCAGTACTTC. Translating it yields CASSTPSGSYEQYF.

The chain has TRBV18 and TRBJ2-1, with D perhaps TRBD1 (6 bases). V lost 3 bases and J lost 0, with 12 bases in between. The CDR3 is 16 residues long. Germline CDR1 and CDR2: KGHSH and LQKENI. The CDR3 loop reads CASSPITGSSYNEQFF. DNA for the CDR3: TGTGCCAGCTCACCGATAACAGGGAGCTCCTACAATGAGCAGTTCTTC.

This chain uses TRBV6-4 with TRBJ1-1, with a possible D match to TRBD1 (6 bases). The germline V gene encodes CDR1 MRHNA and CDR2 SNTAGT. Trimming cost V 4 bases and J 0 bases, with 12 bases left between them. The CDR3 is 15 amino acids. The CDR3, as DNA: TGTGCCAGCAGTGTCGGGGGGCAGGTGAACACTGAAGCTTTCTTT. It codes for CASSVGGQVNTEAFF.

This clone was counted a single time. The V and J genes are TRBV14 and TRBJ1-3; D unresolved. The length of the CDR3 is 16 residues. The germline V and J ends were trimmed by 0 bases and 1 base, with 10 bases remaining between them. The V gene's germline CDR1 is SGHDN and CDR2 FVKESK. The CDR3 region is CASSQDLPGSGNTIYF. In DNA form, the CDR3 reads TGTGCCAGCAGCCAAGATCTCCCGGGGTCTGGAAACACCATATATTTT.

The CDR3 reads CASSPGQGATKNIQYF. For the CDR3, the DNA is TGTGCCAGCAGCCCGGGACAGGGGGCTACCAAAAACATTCAGTACTTC. This chain links TRBV11-1 with TRBJ2-4; 12 nucleotides align to TRBD1. J lost 2 bases, V lost 5 bases, and 4 bases had no gene match. The CDR3 runs 16 residues. The germline gives CDR1 SGHAT, CDR2 FQDESV (reference sequence).

CDR3 sequence: CASSVEGVDTQYF. For the CDR3, the DNA is TGTGCCAGCAGCGTAGAAGGGGTAGATACGCAGTATTTT. This rearrangement joins TRBV9 to TRBJ2-3, with a weak D call TRBD1 (5 bases). Trimming took 0 bases from V and 5 from J, leaving 7 bases between them. Germline-derived CDR1 and CDR2 are SGDLS and YYNGEE. The CDR3 has 13 residues.

This clone was recorded a few times. The chain is built from TRBV6-5 and TRBJ1-1; TRBD1 is a possible D gene (5 bases). The V gene lost 5 bases and the J gene lost 6 bases, with 10 bases spanning the gap. Germline CDR1 and CDR2: MNHEY and SVGAGI. This CDR3 has 12 amino acids. The CDR3 DNA sequence: TGTGCCAGCAGTAAAAAAGGGGCTGAAGCTTTCTTT. It translates to CASSKKGAEAFF.

The gene calls are TRBV7-6 and TRBJ2-5; TRBD2 might be the D (7 bases). The V end was cut by 7 bases, the J end by 5 bases, with 17 bases between. From germline, CDR1 is SGHVS and CDR2 FNYEAQ. The CDR3 extends over 14 amino acids. CDR3 in DNA: TGTGCCAGCACCCCCCTACGGGGGGCCGAGACCCAGTACTTC. It codes for CASTPLRGAETQYF.